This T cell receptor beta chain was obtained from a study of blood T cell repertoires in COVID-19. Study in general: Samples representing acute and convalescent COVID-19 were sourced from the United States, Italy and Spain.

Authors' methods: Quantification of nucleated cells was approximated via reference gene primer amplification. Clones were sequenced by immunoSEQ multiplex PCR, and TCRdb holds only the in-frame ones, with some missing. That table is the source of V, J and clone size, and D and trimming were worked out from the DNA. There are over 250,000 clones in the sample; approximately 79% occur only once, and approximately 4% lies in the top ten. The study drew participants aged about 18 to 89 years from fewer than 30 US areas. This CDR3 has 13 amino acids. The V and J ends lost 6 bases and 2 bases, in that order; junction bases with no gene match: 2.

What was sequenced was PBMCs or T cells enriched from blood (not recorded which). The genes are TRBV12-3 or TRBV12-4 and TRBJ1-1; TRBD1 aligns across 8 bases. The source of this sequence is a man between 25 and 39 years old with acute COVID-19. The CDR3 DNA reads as TGTGCCAGCAGAGGACAGGGCAACACTGAAGCTTTCTTT. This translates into CASRGQGNTEAFF.